These 8 T cell receptor beta chains were sequenced from one sample in a study of T-cell memory formation after mild COVID-19. In TCRdb, the 5' RACE reads were re-called with MiXCR into one record per CDR3 protein. The sample consists of around 310,000 distinct CDR3 sequences, around 15% of them appearing once. Sequenced material: PBMCs or a T cell subset sorted from them (not recorded which). Every receptor here comes from a man aged 18 to 29 who had mild COVID-19 (a few samples of this study predate the infection). Cell type and time point are not known.

V is TRBV20-1 and J is TRBJ2-5; unclear D gene. The CDR3 is 13 amino acids. The germline V and J ends were trimmed by 3 bases and 5 bases, with 13 bases remaining between them. Germline-derived CDR1 and CDR2 are DFQATT and SNEGSKA (reference sequence). The CDR3 sequence: CSARFGSSETQYF. The CDR3 DNA sequence: TGCAGTGCTAGGTTCGGCAGTAGCGAGACCCAGTACTTC.

A few counts support this clonotype. The V gene is TRBV25-1, the J gene TRBJ2-1; no firm D call. Germline CDR1 is MGHDK and CDR2 is SYGVNS. V lost 6 bases, J lost 2 bases, and 11 bases lay in between. The CDR3 runs 14 residues. The CDR3 nucleotides are TGTGCCAGCAGACGTACTGAAACCTACAATGAGCAGTTCTTC. Its protein is CASRRTETYNEQFF.

The rearrangement links TRBV20-1 to TRBJ1-5; 8 nucleotides agree with TRBD1. From germline, CDR1 is DFQATT and CDR2 SNEGSKA (reference sequence). After removal of 7 bases from V and 0 bases from J, the junction contained 5 bases not matched to a gene. The CDR3 contains 14 residues. The CDR3 DNA reads as TGCAGTGTCCGGGACAGGTTTAGCAATCAGCCCCAGCATTTT. Residues: CSVRDRFSNQPQHF.

This clonotype was counted a few times. The J gene is TRBJ1-3, the V gene TRBV12-3 or TRBV12-4; D remains unclear. The CDR3 loop spans 16 amino acids. Trimming took 2 bases from V and 0 from J, leaving 11 bases between them. The CDR3 here is CASSLSTAASGNTIYF. The CDR3 DNA reads TGTGCCAGCAGTTTATCGACGGCAGCCTCTGGAAACACCATATATTTT.

This clonotype was observed a few times. The chain joins TRBV9 to TRBJ1-2; 10 bases align to TRBD1. CDR1 SGDLS and CDR2 YYNGEE come from the germline V gene. V lost 4 bases, J lost 10 bases, and 10 bases stayed unmatched. This CDR3 is built from 14 residues. CDR3: CASSTPPGQGPYTF. The CDR3 DNA reads as TGTGCCAGCAGCACTCCGCCGGGACAGGGGCCCTACACCTTC.

The chain links TRBV6-2 or TRBV6-3 to TRBJ2-7; 9 nucleotides match TRBD1. Germline V gives CDR1 MNHEY, CDR2 SVGEGT. The CDR3 is 15 residues long. V was pared by 4 bases and J by 5 bases, with 9 bases of the junction left unmatched. CDR3 DNA sequence: TGTGCCAGCAGTTGGAGGACAGGGGCATTCCACGAGCAGTACGTC. Translation gives CASSWRTGAFHEQYV.

This clonotype was seen only a few times. This sequence joins TRBV20-1 and TRBJ2-3, with 11 bases fitting TRBD2. Per the germline V gene, CDR1 is DFQATT and CDR2 is SNEGSKA (reference sequence). The CDR3 runs to 15 residues. The J segment lost 2 bases and the V segment lost 5 bases, leaving 6 bases of the junction unmatched. The CDR3, as DNA: TGCAGTGCTGCCCGACTAGCGGGGAACACAGATACGCAGTATTTT. Amino acids: CSAARLAGNTDTQYF.

The chain couples TRBV9 to TRBJ1-4; D is uncertain. The CDR3 is 15 amino acids. V was cut by 1 base and J by 4 bases, with 11 bases left in between. Germline values: CDR1 SGDLS, CDR2 YYNGEE. The CDR3 reads CASSVSGGLNEKLFF. CDR3 bases: TGTGCCAGCAGCGTAAGTGGCGGACTTAATGAAAAACTGTTTTTT.